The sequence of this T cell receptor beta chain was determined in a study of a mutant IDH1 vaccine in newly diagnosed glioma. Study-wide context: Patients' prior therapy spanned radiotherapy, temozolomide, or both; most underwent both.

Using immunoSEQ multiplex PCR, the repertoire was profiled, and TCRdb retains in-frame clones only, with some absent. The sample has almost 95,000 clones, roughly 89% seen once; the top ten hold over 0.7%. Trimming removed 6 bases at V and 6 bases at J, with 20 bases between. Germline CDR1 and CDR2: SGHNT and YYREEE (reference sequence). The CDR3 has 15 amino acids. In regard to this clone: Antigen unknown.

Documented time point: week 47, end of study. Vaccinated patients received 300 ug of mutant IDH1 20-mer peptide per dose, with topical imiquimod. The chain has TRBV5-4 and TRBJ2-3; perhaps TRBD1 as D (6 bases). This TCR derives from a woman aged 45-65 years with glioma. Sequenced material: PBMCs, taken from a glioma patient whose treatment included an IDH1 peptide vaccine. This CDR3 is CASNYGQFASDTQYF. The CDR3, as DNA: TGTGCCAGCAATTACGGACAGTTCGCTTCTGATACGCAGTATTTT.